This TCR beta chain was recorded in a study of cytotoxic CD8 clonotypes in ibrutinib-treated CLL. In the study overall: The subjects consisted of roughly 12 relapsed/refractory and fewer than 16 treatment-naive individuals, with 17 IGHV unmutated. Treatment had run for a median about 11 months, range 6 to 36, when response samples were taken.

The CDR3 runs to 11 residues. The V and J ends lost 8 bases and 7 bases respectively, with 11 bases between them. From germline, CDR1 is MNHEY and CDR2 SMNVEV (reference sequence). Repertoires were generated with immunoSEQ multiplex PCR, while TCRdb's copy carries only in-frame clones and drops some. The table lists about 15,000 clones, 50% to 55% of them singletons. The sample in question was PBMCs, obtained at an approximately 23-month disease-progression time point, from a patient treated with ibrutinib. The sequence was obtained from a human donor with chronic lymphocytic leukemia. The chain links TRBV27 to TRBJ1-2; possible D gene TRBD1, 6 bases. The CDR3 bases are TGTGCCAGCTTGGGGGGCGGTGGCTACACCTTC. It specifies CASLGGGGYTF.